A single TCR beta chain is shown here with its context. Its antigen is currently unknown. In TCRdb, the reads were re-called with MiXCR into one record per CDR3 protein. The sample has around 69,000 distinct CDR3 sequences; approximately 22% are singletons. This sample is drawn from a study of T cell repertoires in cytomegalovirus infection. As for the study in general: Public TCR beta signatures marked donors with CMV infection and the matching HLA. Broader study findings: Based on cumulative public TCR beta family frequency, carriers of CMV plus the relevant HLA were identified. The ex vivo response was dominated by HLA-C-restricted CMV-specific TCR beta clonotypes.

Germline V gene sequence: CDR1 MNHNS, CDR2 SASEGT. Trimming stripped 2 bases from V and 0 bases from J, with 8 bases between. The CDR3 consists of 15 residues. Source: CD8+ T cells from cultured PBMCs, taken from culture after CMV antigen stimulation. The origin of this receptor is a human donor in good health (CMV status not recorded). Some clones in this sample may be carry-over from other donors' samples. This chain links TRBV6-1 with TRBJ1-5; D gene ambiguous. The CDR3 bases are TGTGCCAGCAGTGAAAGGGCGGATAGCAATCAGCCCCAGCATTTT. It specifies CASSERADSNQPQHF.